The 17 T cell receptor beta chains presented below share a single source sample, sequenced in a study of cytomegalovirus exposure and HLA in healthy donors listed by TCRdb under 2017. Libraries were constructed by the immunoSEQ multiplex PCR assay. For the multiplex PCR, a mixture combining 60 forward primers for TCR Vbeta segments and 13 reverse primers for TCR Jbeta segments was used. Entries here come from immuneACCESS through TCRdb and include only in-frame sequences with V and J called. Some clones fail to appear in such tables; in the studies checked, an unresolved V gene covers under half of the shortfall, and the cause of the remainder is unknown. In this sample the table shows 250,000 to 300,000 clones, about 93% of which occur a single time. The ten largest make up approximately 1.5% of the sample. The sample consisted of PBMCs. The origin of the receptors is a girl aged 2-10 years in good health and CMV-seronegative.

The rearrangement joins TRBV7-2 to TRBJ2-3; 10 bases are a match to TRBD2. The J segment lost 3 bases and the V segment lost 4 bases, leaving 4 bases of the junction unmatched. The CDR3 has 15 amino acids. Germline V gives CDR1 SGHTA, CDR2 FQGNSA. The DNA for the CDR3 is TGTGCCAGCAGCTCGCAGACTAGCGGGACAGATACGCAGTATTTT. Amino acids: CASSSQTSGTDTQYF.

V is TRBV9 and J is TRBJ1-1, with D unresolved. Germline V lookup: CDR1 SGDLS, CDR2 YYNGEE. The ends were cut back, 4 bases at V and 4 bases at J, with 11 bases in the middle. The CDR3 loop spans 13 amino acids. CDR3 coding DNA: TGTGCCAGCAGCCCTCCCAAGAGCACTGAAGCTTTCTTT. Translation gives CASSPPKSTEAFF.

This clone was seen just once. The rearrangement links TRBV30 to TRBJ1-5; 7 nucleotides align to TRBD1. V was clipped by 5 bases and J by 6 bases; unmatched bases: 7. The CDR3 runs to 13 residues. Germline CDR1 reads GTSNPN; CDR2 reads SVGIG (reference sequence). In DNA, the CDR3 is TGTGCCTGGCAGGGGGACTGGGGTCAGCCCCAGCATTTT. It is translated as CAWQGDWGQPQHF.

This chain joins TRBV19 and TRBJ2-7; no firm D call. Looked up from germline, CDR1 is LNHDA and CDR2 is SQIVND (reference sequence). The CDR3 is made up of 13 amino acids. Between the trimmed V and J ends, which lost 3 bases and 1 base, there was a span of 7 bases. The CDR3 DNA follows: TGTGCCAGTAGTATCCAACAGTCCTACGAGCAGTACTTC. As protein: CASSIQQSYEQYF. Full variable domain (remainder filled in from reference TRBV19 and TRBJ2-7): DGGITQSPKYLFRKEGQNVTLSCEQNLNHDAMYWYRQDPGQGLRLIYYSQIVNDFQKGDIAEGYSVSREKKESFPLTVTSAQKNPTAFYLCASSIQQSYEQYFGPGTRLTVT.

V and J are TRBV27 and TRBJ2-7; 8 bases map to TRBD1. Germline values: CDR1 MNHEY, CDR2 SMNVEV (reference sequence). Unmatched junction bases numbered 8, after V lost 5 bases and J lost 2 bases. The length of the CDR3 is 15 residues. CDR3 loop: CASSNRDRIPYEQYF. The CDR3 DNA follows: TGTGCCAGCAGTAACCGGGACAGGATACCCTACGAGCAGTACTTC.

This clone was seen a single time. The chain couples TRBV7-9 to TRBJ1-5, with D maybe TRBD1 (5 bases). This CDR3 contains 17 residues. V gave up 3 bases and J gave up 1 base, with 16 bases separating them. Germline V gives CDR1 SEHNR, CDR2 FQNEAQ (reference sequence). Here the CDR3 reads CASSLGQASWSNQPQHF. CDR3 nucleotides: TGTGCCAGCAGCTTGGGGCAAGCAAGTTGGAGCAATCAGCCCCAGCATTTT.

This clone was counted once. The V call is TRBV29-1, the J call TRBJ2-7; perhaps TRBD2 as D (5 bases). Germline assignment: CDR1 SQVTM and CDR2 ANQGSEA. The CDR3 runs 14 residues. The V end lost 6 bases, the J end lost 0 bases, and 15 bases lay between the germline ends. CDR3 loop: CSVGMDGDSYEQYF. The CDR3 DNA sequence: TGCAGCGTGGGGATGGACGGGGACTCCTACGAGCAGTACTTC.

The CDR3 sequence is CASSDSGLWAFF. The DNA of the CDR3 is TGTGCCAGCAGTGACAGCGGCCTGTGGGCTTTCTTT. The chain joins TRBV2 to TRBJ1-1; D not resolved. The CDR3 is 12 amino acids. With 3 bases removed from V and 11 bases from J, the gap between germline ends came to 13 bases. Germline assignment: CDR1 SNHLY and CDR2 FYNNEI.

J is TRBJ1-1 and V is TRBV4-2; tentatively, D is TRBD1 (5 bases). This CDR3 spans 14 amino acids. V lost 4 bases and J lost 1, with 10 bases in between. CDR1 is LGHNA and CDR2 is YNFKEQ in the germline V gene. The CDR3, as DNA: TGTGCCAGCAGCCTCTGGGGGGGGAACACTGAAGCTTTCTTT. It encodes CASSLWGGNTEAFF.

This clone has more than one count but fewer than ten. The rearrangement links TRBV5-1 to TRBJ2-3; 7 nucleotides agree with TRBD1. Germline-derived CDR1 and CDR2 are SGHRS and YFSETQ. The CDR3 loop spans 20 amino acids. Germline trimming cut 5 bases from V and 6 bases from J; bases unmatched to any gene: 27. CDR3 residues: CASRFPKTPTGTVRVDTQYF. CDR3 DNA: TGCGCCAGCAGATTCCCGAAAACACCCACCGGGACAGTTCGAGTGGATACGCAGTATTTT.

V usage is TRBV13 and J usage is TRBJ2-7; the match to TRBD2 covers 8 bases. The CDR3 covers 15 residues. Losses at the gene ends were 5 bases for V and 2 bases for J; bases not matched to a gene: 8. In germline, CDR1 is PRHDT, CDR2 FYEKMQ (reference sequence). The CDR3 DNA sequence: TGTGCCAGCAGCGAGGAGCGGGAGATTCCCTACGAGCAGTACTTC. Residues: CASSEEREIPYEQYF.

The chain carries TRBV7-2 and TRBJ2-1; 10 positions agree with TRBD2. Germline V CDR1 and CDR2: SGHTA, FQGNSA. CDR3 size: 18 residues. V shed 0 bases, J shed 3 bases, and the junction held 8 bases outside the gene matches. The CDR3 nucleotides are TGTGCCAGCAGCTTAGCGGTACTAGCGGGGCGTCACTACAATGAGCAGTTCTTC. It encodes CASSLAVLAGRHYNEQFF.

Of note for this clone: Additional DNA sequences in this sample encode the identical CDR3. The chain joins TRBV7-9 to TRBJ1-4; 10 positions agree with TRBD1. Germline-derived CDR1 and CDR2 are SEHNR and FQNEAQ (reference sequence). After removal of 5 bases from V and 3 bases from J, the junction contained 3 bases not matched to a gene. The CDR3 spans 15 residues. The CDR3 sequence is CASSPGQGANEKLFF. The CDR3 nucleotides read TGTGCCAGCAGCCCAGGACAGGGGGCTAATGAAAAACTGTTTTTT.

The V gene is TRBV7-9, the J gene TRBJ2-7; the D gene is possibly TRBD1 (5 bases). The CDR3 totals 14 residues. Germline assignment: CDR1 SEHNR and CDR2 FQNEAQ (reference sequence). The V gene lost 4 bases and the J gene lost 0 bases, with 10 bases spanning the gap. DNA of the CDR3: TGTGCCAGCAGCTCACCGACAGACTCCTACGAGCAGTACTTC. The encoded protein is CASSSPTDSYEQYF.

The chain combines TRBV12-1 with TRBJ1-2; the table's D call of TRBD1 was not tested on the DNA. TRBV12-1 is deemed a pseudogene. The CDR3 totals 15 residues. In DNA, the CDR3 is TGTGCCGGCAAAAAAGGGGGTAGGTATAACTATGGCTACACCTTC. Translated: CAGKKGGRYNYGYTF.

In nucleotides, the CDR3 is TGTGCCAGCAGCTTAGCAGGGGGCGCGAAGAATGAGCAGTTCTTC. Encoded protein: CASSLAGGAKNEQFF. The rearrangement joins TRBV7-9 to TRBJ2-1; TRBD1 agrees at 7 bases. The CDR3 length is 15 residues. Germline V CDR1 and CDR2: SEHNR, FQNEAQ (reference sequence). Unmatched junction bases numbered 6, after V lost 0 bases and J lost 7 bases.

The chain couples TRBV9 to TRBJ2-1; 8 bases are a match to TRBD2. J lost 2 bases, V lost 3 bases, and 10 bases had no gene match. The length of the CDR3 is 17 residues. Germline lookup yields CDR1 SGDLS and CDR2 YYNGEE. DNA of the CDR3: TGTGCCAGCAGCGGGCCCAAAGCGGGAGATCCCTACAATGAGCAGTTCTTC. As protein: CASSGPKAGDPYNEQFF.